The T cell receptor beta chain under discussion was sequenced for a study of control samples from healthy donors and cancer patients. Generated by immunoSEQ multiplex PCR, the TCRdb table keeps only in-frame clones and is missing some. The sample includes 60,000 to 85,000 clones, roughly 92% of them seen just once. Sequencing was carried out using blood. This clonotype was obtained from a woman aged 60-75 years in good health.

The CDR3 DNA follows: TGCGCCAGCAGCCAGGACAGCCACAATGAGCAGTTCTTC. It is translated as CASSQDSHNEQFF. The gene calls are TRBV5-1 and TRBJ2-1; D may be TRBD1 (6 bases). CDR3 length: 13 residues. Germline assignment: CDR1 SGHRS and CDR2 YFSETQ. The ends were cut back, 4 bases at V and 5 bases at J, with 10 bases in the middle.